A selection of T cell receptor beta chains follows, all from one sample in a study of radiotherapy plus CTLA-4 blockade in lung cancer. Repertoires were generated with immunoSEQ multiplex PCR, while TCRdb's copy carries only in-frame clones and drops some. The sample consists of tens of thousands of clones, 77% of them appearing once. Material: peripheral blood, obtained from a patient treated with radiotherapy plus ipilimumab. The receptor source for this set is a human donor with non-small cell lung cancer that progressed on radiotherapy plus ipilimumab. CDR3s leave out the opening cysteine and the closing phenylalanine or tryptophan.

TRBV11-3,TRBJ2-2,ASSLVAGMNTGELF
TRBV10-3,TRBJ2-7,AIRGDRANYEQY
TRBV9,TRBJ2-1,ASSVAGIFNEQF
TRBV18,TRBJ1-5,ASSPGVNQPQH
TRBV15,TRBJ2-1,ATSTVYNEQF
TRBV5-8,TRBJ2-7,ASSPLAGGPGEQY
TRBV5-1,TRBJ2-1,ASSSGAGGGDEQF
TRBV19,TRBJ1-5,ASSSRGARGQPQH
TRBV27,TRBJ2-5,ASSVRITGGRQETQY
TRBV5-5,TRBJ2-5,ASSLLQTGETQY
TRBV25-1,TRBJ1-2,ASSGPLGAYGYT
TRBV19,TRBJ1-5,ASSMGGQGGNQPQH
TRBV18,TRBJ1-2,ASSDTRNYGYT
TRBV19,TRBJ1-3,ASTLSAPGNTIY
TRBV19,TRBJ2-7,ASSIGAFGEQY
TRBV28,TRBJ2-1,ASLNSGQRNEQF
TRBV7-3,TRBJ2-1,ASSLTVGLKAEQF
TRBV9,TRBJ2-7,ASSVDYGAYEQY
TRBV5-4,TRBJ1-2,ASSFPGQKYT
TRBV5-6,TRBJ1-1,ASSPRGSSGDTEAF
TRBV28,TRBJ1-2,ASFRISISTVGGYT
TRBV19,TRBJ1-5,ASSIINFSNQPQH
TRBV2,TRBJ2-5,ASSEGAETQY
TRBV7-9,TRBJ2-1,ASSAVRRGYNEQF
TRBV10-3,TRBJ2-7,AISQGQGAPYEQY
TRBV4-1,TRBJ2-7,ASSLTTGPAGYEQY
TRBV11-3,TRBJ1-5,ASSSNQPQH
TRBV5-4,TRBJ2-1,ASSLGTSSGLDNEQF
TRBV18,TRBJ2-7,ASSEGTTFYEQY
TRBV7-9,TRBJ1-1,ASSLGWNTEAF
TRBV18,TRBJ2-7,ASSPGRSDEQY
TRBV5-1,TRBJ1-1,ASSSPDRGRMNTEAF
TRBV18,TRBJ2-7,ASSRQDAYEQY
TRBV6-1,TRBJ2-7,ASSLTSGREQY
TRBV7-9,TRBJ2-7,ASSSGTGSHEQY
TRBV27,TRBJ1-5,ASSLYGTGGSQPQH
TRBV19,TRBJ2-2,ASFRGQGAVGELF
TRBV4-3,TRBJ1-2,ASSRDDGGYT
TRBV2,TRBJ1-4,ASRETGVEKLF
TRBV5-1,TRBJ2-1,ASSLDGGAYNEQF
TRBV28,TRBJ1-1,ASDVGGSGTEAF
TRBV4-1,TRBJ2-7,ASSQDGPAGDYEQY
TRBV7-8,TRBJ2-7,ASSLRGTYEQY
TRBV29-1,TRBJ2-1,SVLRLAGFNEQF
TRBV11-1,TRBJ2-3,ASSLVAGLSTDTQY
TRBV6-6,TRBJ1-1,ASSFLDTEAF
TRBV5-1,TRBJ2-5,ASSSRTGEVGETQY
TRBV7-6,TRBJ2-7,ASSSRPTGVHEQY
TRBV27,TRBJ2-2,ASSLQGNTGELF
TRBV18,TRBJ1-6,ASSPPDRGYSPLH
TRBV14,TRBJ1-3,ASSSDENTIY
TRBV18,TRBJ2-3,ASSPRDFDTDTQY
TRBV7-9,TRBJ1-1,ASSLAFTTDNTEAF
TRBV7-2,TRBJ2-2,ASSLQGNAGELF